Listed here are 23 T cell receptor beta chains from one sample, sequenced in a study of OX40 agonist ivuxolimab in advanced cancers. The method behind the library was the immunoSEQ multiplex PCR assay. Here the immuneACCESS table is served through TCRdb, limited to in-frame sequences with V and J called. Missing clones are a known gap in these copies; in checked studies unresolved V genes cover under half, and the rest lacks a known reason. The sample yields 70,000 to 85,000 clones; about 92% were counted once. Of the sample, around 5.1% falls within the top ten clones. Sequencing was performed on CD4+ or CD8+ T cells sorted from blood, taken in a trial of the OX40 agonist ivuxolimab. Receptors originate from an adult with an advanced solid tumor such as melanoma, head and neck, liver or kidney cancer.

The chain carries TRBV19 and TRBJ1-2; no definite D call. The CDR3 length is 13 residues. The V gene's germline CDR1 is LNHDA and CDR2 SQIVND (reference sequence). The V end lost 5 bases, the J end lost 2 bases, and 9 bases lay between the germline ends. The CDR3 loop is CASSQQRNYGYTF. The CDR3 bases are TGTGCCAGTAGTCAACAGAGAAACTATGGCTACACCTTC.

The chain recombines TRBV28 with TRBJ2-1, with 7 bases matching TRBD1. CDR1 and CDR2 from the germline V gene are MDHEN and SYDVKM. The CDR3 spans 16 residues. The V gene end was trimmed by 1 base and the J gene end by 6 bases; junction bases not matched to a gene: 9. The CDR3 protein is CASSLSGQSLRNEQFF. DNA for the CDR3: TGTGCCAGCAGTTTATCGGGACAGAGCCTCCGCAATGAGCAGTTCTTC.

This chain joins TRBV30 and TRBJ1-5, with D perhaps matching TRBD1 (6 bases). V was shortened by 1 base and J by 1 base, with 11 bases between the two germline ends. This CDR3 contains 15 residues. The germline V gene encodes CDR1 GTSNPN and CDR2 SVGIG (reference sequence). CDR3 nucleotide sequence: TGTGCCTGGAGTGAGGGGGTTTTCAGCAATCAGCCCCAGCATTTT. It codes for CAWSEGVFSNQPQHF.

V gene TRBV5-1 combines with J gene TRBJ1-3; D perhaps matches TRBD1 (5 bases). The CDR3 loop spans 17 amino acids. CDR1 and CDR2 (germline): SGHRS, YFSETQ. The V end was cut by 2 bases, the J end by 0 bases, with 15 bases between. CDR3 protein: CASSLGGEGFSGNTIYF. In DNA, the CDR3 is TGCGCCAGCAGCTTAGGAGGGGAAGGTTTCTCTGGAAACACCATATATTTT.

This clone is a singleton in its sample. The rearrangement joins TRBV27 to TRBJ2-1; 9 bases map to TRBD2. V dropped 5 bases and J dropped 9; count of bases not matched to a gene: 8. Germline lookup yields CDR1 MNHEY and CDR2 SMNVEV (reference sequence). The CDR3 totals 14 residues. DNA of the CDR3: TGTGCCAGCAGTCTGGGACTAGCTGACTTTGAGCAGTTCTTC. Its translation is CASSLGLADFEQFF.

This sequence joins TRBV7-9 and TRBJ1-2; possibly TRBD1 for D (5 bases). The CDR3 contains 15 residues. V was trimmed by 1 base and J by 8 bases, leaving 17 bases between them. Germline values: CDR1 SEHNR, CDR2 FQNEAQ (reference sequence). Here the CDR3 reads CASSLGGRALDGYTF. CDR3 coding DNA: TGTGCCAGCAGCTTAGGGGGCAGGGCCTTGGACGGCTACACCTTC.

The rearrangement links TRBV7-2 to TRBJ1-5; D remains unclear. The V end lost 4 bases, the J end lost 4 bases, and 5 bases lay between the germline ends. From germline, CDR1 is SGHTA and CDR2 FQGNSA. The CDR3 runs 12 residues. The CDR3 region has the DNA TGTGCCAGCAGCTCCGTTAATCAGCCCCAGCATTTT. Protein sequence: CASSSVNQPQHF. Combining the CDR3 with reference TRBV7-2 and TRBJ1-5 gives the whole variable domain GAGVSQSPSNKVTEKGKDVELRCDPISGHTALYWYRQSLGQGLEFLIYFQGNSAPDKSGLPSDRFSAERTGGSVSTLTIQRTQQEDSAVYLCASSSVNQPQHFGDGTRLSIL.

The chain carries TRBV29-1 and TRBJ2-7, with 8 positions matching TRBD1. The germline CDR1 and CDR2 sequences are SQVTM and ANQGSEA. The CDR3 runs to 14 residues. V trimming: 7 bases; J trimming: 4 bases; junction bases outside the gene matches: 12. The CDR3 sequence: CSAIGTGRVYEQYF. CDR3 nucleotide sequence: TGCAGCGCCATAGGGACAGGTAGAGTTTACGAGCAGTACTTC.

The rearrangement links TRBV7-9 to TRBJ1-2; D remains unclear. Trimming shortened V by 1 base and J by 7 bases, and 7 bases separated the two germline ends. There are 12 residues in the CDR3. Germline CDR1 reads SEHNR; CDR2 reads FQNEAQ (reference sequence). The CDR3 loop reads CASSLELVGYTF. The CDR3 DNA sequence: TGTGCCAGCAGCTTAGAGCTGGTTGGCTACACCTTC.

The gene calls are TRBV29-1 and TRBJ2-3; 11 bases fit TRBD2. The CDR3 runs 14 residues. Germline CDR1 SQVTM, CDR2 ANQGSEA. V was clipped by 3 bases and J by 6 bases; unmatched bases: 5. CDR3 DNA: TGCAGCGTTGATGGACTAGCGGGCTCCGATACGCAGTATTTT. Translating gives CSVDGLAGSDTQYF.

J is TRBJ2-2 and V is TRBV2; the D call may be TRBD1 or TRBD2 (5 bases each). Germline values: CDR1 SNHLY, CDR2 FYNNEI. This CDR3 has 15 residues. Trimming removed 3 bases from V and 1 base from J, with 9 bases in between. The CDR3 loop is CASSDEGLNTGELFF. The CDR3 coding sequence is TGTGCCAGCAGTGATGAGGGGCTGAACACCGGGGAGCTGTTTTTT.

The chain is built from TRBV29-1 and TRBJ2-1, with 7 bases matching TRBD2. From germline, CDR1 is SQVTM and CDR2 ANQGSEA. CDR3 length: 15 amino acids. V was pared by 8 bases and J by 3 bases, with 13 bases of the junction left unmatched. The CDR3 loop is CSYFTSSGIYNEQFF. For the CDR3, the DNA is TGCAGCTACTTCACCTCTAGCGGAATCTACAATGAGCAGTTCTTC.

The rearrangement uses TRBV7-9 and TRBJ2-5, with D maybe TRBD1 (5 bases). Trimming removed 1 base at V and 3 bases at J, with 15 bases between. The CDR3 loop spans 16 amino acids. Germline V gene data show CDR1 as SEHNR and CDR2 as FQNEAQ (reference sequence). CDR3 protein: CASSLGAGIYEETQYF. The CDR3 coding sequence is TGTGCCAGCAGCTTAGGGGCAGGGATATACGAAGAGACCCAGTACTTC.

J is TRBJ2-5 and V is TRBV6-1; D is unresolved. Germline V CDR1 and CDR2: MNHNS, SASEGT. This CDR3 contains 12 residues. V was pared by 4 bases and J by 5 bases, with 8 bases between. CDR3 sequence (DNA): TGTGCCAGCAGTGCCTCCACCGAGACCCAGTACTTC. As protein: CASSASTETQYF.

The chain has TRBV6-6 and TRBJ1-6; D is perhaps TRBD1 (5 bases). This CDR3 is built from 14 residues. V was pared by 4 bases and J by 7 bases, with 11 bases between. Germline lookup yields CDR1 MNHNY and CDR2 SVGAGI (reference sequence). As DNA, the CDR3 is TGTGCCAGCAGTTCGAGCAGGGACAATTCACCCCTCCACTTT. This gives the protein CASSSSRDNSPLHF.

The chain uses TRBV5-8 and TRBJ1-2; D is uncertain. V was shortened by 0 bases and J by 4 bases, with 10 bases between the two germline ends. The CDR3 extends over 14 amino acids. Germline values: CDR1 SGHTS, CDR2 YDEGEE. CDR3: CASSLEALIYGYTF. In nucleotides, the CDR3 is TGTGCCAGCAGCTTGGAGGCCCTCATCTATGGCTACACCTTC.

The DNA for the CDR3 is TGTGCCATCAGTGCAGGGCTGATCGACAACACCGGGGAGCTGTTTTTT. Translation gives CAISAGLIDNTGELFF. The chain uses TRBV10-3 and TRBJ2-2; the D gene is possibly TRBD1 (5 bases). Germline CDR1 reads ENHRY; CDR2 reads SYGVKD. The CDR3 contains 16 residues. The V end lost 4 bases, the J end lost 2 bases, and 14 bases lay between the germline ends.

This clone was recorded once. The rearrangement joins TRBV20-1 to TRBJ2-7; D is ambiguous. This CDR3 is built from 11 residues. The ends were cut back, 5 bases at V and 3 bases at J, with 8 bases in the middle. CDR1 is DFQATT and CDR2 is SNEGSKA in the germline V gene (reference sequence). The CDR3 sequence: CSACPLYEQYF. DNA of the CDR3: TGCAGTGCTTGCCCCCTCTACGAGCAGTACTTC.

The chain carries TRBV9 and TRBJ2-6, with D perhaps TRBD2 (5 bases). Trimming cost V 4 bases and J 0 bases, with 8 bases left between them. The V gene's germline CDR1 is SGDLS and CDR2 YYNGEE. The CDR3 consists of 15 residues. CDR3: CASSSRDSGANVLTF. The CDR3 DNA sequence: TGTGCCAGCAGCTCCCGGGACTCTGGGGCCAACGTCCTGACTTTC.

This clone was counted once. J is TRBJ2-4 and V is TRBV21-1. TRBV21-1 is given as a pseudogene. This CDR3 has 15 amino acids. CDR3 nucleotides: TGTGCCAGCCCCGGCAGTCGGATAGCCAAAAACATTCAGTACTTC. It encodes CASPGSRIAKNIQYF.

V is TRBV28 and J is TRBJ1-2, with TRBD1 as a possible D gene (5 bases). V dropped 11 bases and J dropped 6 bases, with 22 bases sitting between them. This CDR3 is built from 14 residues. Germline lookup yields CDR1 MDHEN and CDR2 SYDVKM. CDR3 coding DNA: TGTGCCTCGGGGGATGCGGGGATAAGTCATGGCTACACCTTC. Amino acid sequence: CASGDAGISHGYTF.

The chain employs TRBV2 and TRBJ2-7; 8 bases are a match to TRBD2. The CDR3 has 18 amino acids. V lost 2 bases and J lost 0; bases outside the gene matches: 12. Germline V gene data show CDR1 as SNHLY and CDR2 as FYNNEI. The CDR3 coding sequence is TGTGCCAGCAGTGAAAAATCTAGCGGGCCTCATCCCTCCTACGAGCAGTACTTC. Translation: CASSEKSSGPHPSYEQYF.

The chain has TRBV7-9 and TRBJ2-3; D may be TRBD2 (6 bases). The germline V and J ends were trimmed by 3 bases and 2 bases, with 9 bases remaining between them. There are 14 residues in the CDR3. Germline assignment: CDR1 SEHNR and CDR2 FQNEAQ (reference sequence). CDR3 sequence (DNA): TGTGCCAGCAGCTTGGGCGGGACCACAGATACGCAGTATTTT. Translating it yields CASSLGGTTDTQYF.